Given below is one T cell receptor (beta chain) in context. Per germline, CDR1 LNHNV and CDR2 YYDKDF (reference sequence). Trimming cost V 5 bases and J 5 bases, with 13 bases left between them. The CDR3 has 13 amino acids. The data are from a study of Ad26.COV2.S vaccination and SARS-CoV-2 variants. Looking at the study overall: By the intramuscular route, Ad26.COV2.S was given once, or twice 56 days apart.

The treatment was: some 20 received Ad26.COV2.S at low or high dose, single or two shots; several received placebo; per-sample allocation not given. The investigators took samples on day 63 after the first vaccine or placebo injection. TCRdb keeps only in-frame clones here, not all; method: immunoSEQ multiplex PCR. The data show about 480,000 clones, about 83% seen once. Sequenced here: peripheral blood, sampled in a trial of Ad26.COV2.S vaccine versus placebo. This receptor was identified in a person aged 18 to 59 who received the Ad26.COV2.S COVID-19 vaccine or a placebo. The chain carries TRBV15 and TRBJ2-7, with D perhaps TRBD1 or TRBD2 (5 bases each). The CDR3 loop reads CATSGDLLNEQYF. The CDR3 DNA is TGTGCCACCAGCGGGGACCTTCTGAACGAGCAGTACTTC.